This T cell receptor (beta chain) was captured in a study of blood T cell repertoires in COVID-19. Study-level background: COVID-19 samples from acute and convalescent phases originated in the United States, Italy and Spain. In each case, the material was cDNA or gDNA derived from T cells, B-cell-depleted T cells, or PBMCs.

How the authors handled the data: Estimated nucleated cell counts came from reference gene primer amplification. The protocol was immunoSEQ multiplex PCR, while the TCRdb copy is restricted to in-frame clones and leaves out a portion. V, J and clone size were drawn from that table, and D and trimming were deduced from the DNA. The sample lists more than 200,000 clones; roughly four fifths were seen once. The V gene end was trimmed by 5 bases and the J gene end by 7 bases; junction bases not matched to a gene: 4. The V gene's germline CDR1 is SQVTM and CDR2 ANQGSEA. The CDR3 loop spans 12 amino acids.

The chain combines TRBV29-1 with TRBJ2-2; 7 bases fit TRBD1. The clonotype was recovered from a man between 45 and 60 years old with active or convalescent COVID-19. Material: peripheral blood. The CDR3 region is CSVLRGHGELFF. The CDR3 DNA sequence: TGCAGCGTTCTTAGGGGGCACGGGGAGCTGTTTTTT.